This T cell receptor (beta chain) was found in a study of blood T cell repertoires in COVID-19. For the study at large: Samples representing acute and convalescent COVID-19 were sourced from the United States, Italy and Spain. PBMCs, B-cell-depleted T cells, or T cells provided the cDNA or gDNA that made up the material.

A note on this clone: Other DNA sequences in the sample encode the same CDR3.

Germline loops: CDR1 SGHRS, CDR2 YFSETQ. This CDR3 comprises 15 residues. V lost 5 bases to trimming and J lost 3 bases; unmatched junction nucleotides: 5. In the study's own analysis: Estimates of nucleated cell counts were drawn from the amplification of reference gene primers. Only in-frame clones appear in the TCRdb table, and some are missing; sequencing was by immunoSEQ multiplex PCR. V and J calls and clone size come straight from that table; D and trimming were deduced from the DNA. The table shows around 140,000 clones, with over 80% occurring only once. This TCR came from a man between 60 and 75 years old with active or convalescent COVID-19. The genes are TRBV5-1 and TRBJ1-5, with 10 bases fitting TRBD1. The sequenced sample consisted of peripheral blood. The CDR3: CASRSGTGDNQPQHF. The CDR3 coding sequence is TGCGCCAGCAGATCCGGGACAGGGGACAATCAGCCCCAGCATTTT.